The clone carrying this T cell receptor (beta chain) turned up a few times. In the authors' workflow: Reference gene primer amplification gave estimated nucleated cell counts. This table comes from immunoSEQ multiplex PCR, and its TCRdb copy is limited to in-frame clones, with some not included. V and J calls and clone size come straight from that table; D and trimming were deduced from the DNA. The sample records 150,000 to 200,000 clones, over 70% being singletons. The data were obtained in a study of blood T cell repertoires in COVID-19. Study in general: Acute and convalescent COVID-19 specimens originated in the United States, Italy and Spain.

Trimming removed 3 bases at V and 4 bases at J, with 10 bases between. The CDR3 extends over 14 amino acids. Germline V gives CDR1 SGHVS, CDR2 FQNEAQ. The receptor's source is a woman in her seventies who had recovered from COVID-19. The sequenced sample consisted of peripheral blood. The gene calls are TRBV7-8 and TRBJ1-5; D is possibly TRBD1 (5 bases). CDR3 DNA sequence: TGTGCCAGCAGCTTGGGTAGGGGAAATCAGCCCCAGCATTTT. Protein product: CASSLGRGNQPQHF.